These T cell receptor beta chains were read from a single sample in a study of blood T cell repertoires in COVID-19. Sequencing was performed with immunoSEQ multiplex PCR; in TCRdb, only in-frame clones are kept and a portion is missing. The sample consists of about 140,000 clones, about 83% of them appearing once. Sequencing was done on a sample of peripheral blood. Receptors originate from a woman aged 40 to 55 with acute or convalescent COVID-19. Both conserved end residues are part of each CDR3. Each record gives: J gene, clone size, V gene, D gene, CDR3 protein, CDR3 DNA. A D gene is named only where the DNA matches it firmly. Size is stated for part of the rows, as once, few or many counts, or as a class when the clone is expanded.

J: TRBJ2-7
size: once
V: TRBV2
D: NA
CDR3: CASRDSSYEQYF
DNA: TGTGCCAGTCGGGACTCCTCCTACGAGCAGTACTTC

J: TRBJ1-2
size: NA
V: TRBV7-3
D: NA
CDR3: CASSLDSNYGYTF
DNA: TGTGCCAGCAGCTTAGACAGTAACTATGGCTACACCTTC

J: TRBJ1-1
size: NA
V: TRBV7-9
D: NA
CDR3: CASSLARGSLTEAFF
DNA: TGTGCCAGCAGCTTAGCGAGGGGGAGCCTCACTGAAGCTTTCTTT

J: TRBJ1-5
size: NA
V: TRBV28
D: NA
CDR3: CASSFRRADSNQPQHF
DNA: TGTGCCAGCAGTTTCCGCAGGGCCGATAGCAATCAGCCCCAGCATTTT

J: TRBJ1-1
size: NA
V: TRBV29-1
D: NA
CDR3: CSAVRGTEAFF
DNA: TGCAGCGCCGTCAGGGGTACTGAAGCTTTCTTT

J: TRBJ2-5
size: NA
V: TRBV6-2/TRBV6-3
D: TRBD2
CDR3: CASSTLSGEETQYF
DNA: TGTGCCAGCAGTACCCTTAGCGGGGAAGAGACCCAGTACTTC

J: TRBJ2-1
size: once
V: TRBV2
D: TRBD2
CDR3: CASTSGSFEQFF
DNA: TGTGCCAGCACTAGCGGGAGCTTTGAGCAGTTCTTC

J: TRBJ2-7
size: NA
V: TRBV18
D: TRBD1
CDR3: CASSLGQDSYEQYF
DNA: TGTGCCAGCTCACTCGGACAGGACTCCTACGAGCAGTACTTC

J: TRBJ2-5
size: NA
V: TRBV5-4
D: TRBD2
CDR3: CASSTRTSGTQETQYF
DNA: TGTGCCAGCAGTACGAGGACTAGCGGGACCCAAGAGACCCAGTACTTC

J: TRBJ1-6
size: once
V: TRBV25-1
D: NA
CDR3: CASQGSYNSPLHF
DNA: TGTGCCAGTCAGGGGTCCTATAATTCACCCCTCCACTTT

J: TRBJ2-5
size: once
V: TRBV18
D: NA
CDR3: CASSSTGTFQGETQYF
DNA: TGTGCCAGCTCATCCACCGGGACTTTTCAAGGGGAGACCCAGTACTTC